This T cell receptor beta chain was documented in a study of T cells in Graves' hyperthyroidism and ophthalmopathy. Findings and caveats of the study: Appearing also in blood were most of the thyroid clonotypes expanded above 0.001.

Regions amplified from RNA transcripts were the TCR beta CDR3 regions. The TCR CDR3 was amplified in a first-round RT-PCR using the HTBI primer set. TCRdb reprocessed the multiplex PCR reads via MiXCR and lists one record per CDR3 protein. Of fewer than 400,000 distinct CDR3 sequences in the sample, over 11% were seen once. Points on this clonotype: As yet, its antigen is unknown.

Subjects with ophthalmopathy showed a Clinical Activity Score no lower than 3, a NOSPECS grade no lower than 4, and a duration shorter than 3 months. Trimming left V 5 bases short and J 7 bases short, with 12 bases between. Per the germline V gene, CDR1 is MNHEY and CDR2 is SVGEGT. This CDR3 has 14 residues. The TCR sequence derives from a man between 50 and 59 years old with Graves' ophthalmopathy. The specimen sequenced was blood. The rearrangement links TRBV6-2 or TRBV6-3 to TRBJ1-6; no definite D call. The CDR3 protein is CASSGAGLNSPLHF. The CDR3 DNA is TGTGCCAGCAGTGGTGCCGGCCTAAATTCACCCCTCCACTTT.